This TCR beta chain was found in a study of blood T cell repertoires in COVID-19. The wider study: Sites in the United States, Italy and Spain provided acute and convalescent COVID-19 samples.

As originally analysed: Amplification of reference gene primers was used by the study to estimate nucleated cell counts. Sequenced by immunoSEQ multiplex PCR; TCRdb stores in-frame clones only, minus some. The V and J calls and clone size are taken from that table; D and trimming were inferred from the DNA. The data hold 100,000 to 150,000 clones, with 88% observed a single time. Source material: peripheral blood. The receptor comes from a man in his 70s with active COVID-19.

CDR3 coding DNA: TGTGCCAGCAGTTACGACAGGGGGGGCTCACCCCTCCACTTT. This encodes CASSYDRGGSPLHF. This chain connects TRBV6-6 to TRBJ1-6, with 9 bases matching TRBD1. The CDR3 spans 14 residues. Germline CDR1 is MNHNY and CDR2 is SVGAGI (reference sequence). The ends lost 2 bases at V and 10 bases at J; junction bases unmatched: 3.